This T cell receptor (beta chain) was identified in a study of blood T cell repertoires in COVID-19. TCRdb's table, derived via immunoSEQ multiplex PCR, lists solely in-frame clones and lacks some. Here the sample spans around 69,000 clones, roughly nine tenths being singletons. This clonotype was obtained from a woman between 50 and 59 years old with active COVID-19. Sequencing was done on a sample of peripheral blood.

In DNA form, the CDR3 reads TGTGCCAGCAGCTTGATGACGGGGACAGATACGCAGTATTTT. Encoded protein: CASSLMTGTDTQYF. The gene calls are TRBV7-3 and TRBJ2-3; a possible D gene is TRBD2 (5 bases). Trimming took off 3 bases at V and 3 bases at J, with 10 bases between the two ends. Germline V CDR1 and CDR2: SGHTA, FQGTGA. CDR3 length: 14 residues. Together with reference TRBV7-3 and TRBJ2-3, the CDR3 gives the full variable domain: GAGVSQTPSNKVTEKGKYVELRCDPISGHTALYWYRQSLGQGPEFLIYFQGTGAADDSGLPNDRFFAVRPEGSVSTLKIQRTERGDSAVYLCASSLMTGTDTQYFGPGTRLTVL.